A single T cell receptor beta chain is shown here with its context. Antigen: not known. This sample is part of a study of cytomegalovirus exposure and HLA in healthy donors. Study outcomes and limitations: Listed as cytomegalovirus-associated were over 150 TCR beta chains. TCR association rates varied by HLA locus in a later analysis, with DRB1 highest and HLA-C lowest.

This cohort consisted of healthy bone marrow donors. Between the trimmed V and J ends, which lost 3 bases and 1 base, there was a span of 25 bases. The CDR3 has 20 residues. The germline V gene has CDR1 LGHNA and CDR2 YNFKEQ. The PCR made use of 60 Vbeta and 13 Jbeta primers. Clones were sequenced by immunoSEQ multiplex PCR, and TCRdb holds only the in-frame ones, with some missing. In the table there are around 120,000 clones, about 16% of which are singletons. The receptor's source is a woman younger than 35 in good health and CMV-seronegative. The sample was PBMCs. The chain links TRBV4-2 to TRBJ1-5; TRBD1 is a possible D gene (6 bases). CDR3 DNA sequence: TGTGCCAGCAGCCAGCATCGGGGGGCGGGCCTAGCAGGGAGCAATCAGCCCCAGCATTTT. Residues: CASSQHRGAGLAGSNQPQHF.